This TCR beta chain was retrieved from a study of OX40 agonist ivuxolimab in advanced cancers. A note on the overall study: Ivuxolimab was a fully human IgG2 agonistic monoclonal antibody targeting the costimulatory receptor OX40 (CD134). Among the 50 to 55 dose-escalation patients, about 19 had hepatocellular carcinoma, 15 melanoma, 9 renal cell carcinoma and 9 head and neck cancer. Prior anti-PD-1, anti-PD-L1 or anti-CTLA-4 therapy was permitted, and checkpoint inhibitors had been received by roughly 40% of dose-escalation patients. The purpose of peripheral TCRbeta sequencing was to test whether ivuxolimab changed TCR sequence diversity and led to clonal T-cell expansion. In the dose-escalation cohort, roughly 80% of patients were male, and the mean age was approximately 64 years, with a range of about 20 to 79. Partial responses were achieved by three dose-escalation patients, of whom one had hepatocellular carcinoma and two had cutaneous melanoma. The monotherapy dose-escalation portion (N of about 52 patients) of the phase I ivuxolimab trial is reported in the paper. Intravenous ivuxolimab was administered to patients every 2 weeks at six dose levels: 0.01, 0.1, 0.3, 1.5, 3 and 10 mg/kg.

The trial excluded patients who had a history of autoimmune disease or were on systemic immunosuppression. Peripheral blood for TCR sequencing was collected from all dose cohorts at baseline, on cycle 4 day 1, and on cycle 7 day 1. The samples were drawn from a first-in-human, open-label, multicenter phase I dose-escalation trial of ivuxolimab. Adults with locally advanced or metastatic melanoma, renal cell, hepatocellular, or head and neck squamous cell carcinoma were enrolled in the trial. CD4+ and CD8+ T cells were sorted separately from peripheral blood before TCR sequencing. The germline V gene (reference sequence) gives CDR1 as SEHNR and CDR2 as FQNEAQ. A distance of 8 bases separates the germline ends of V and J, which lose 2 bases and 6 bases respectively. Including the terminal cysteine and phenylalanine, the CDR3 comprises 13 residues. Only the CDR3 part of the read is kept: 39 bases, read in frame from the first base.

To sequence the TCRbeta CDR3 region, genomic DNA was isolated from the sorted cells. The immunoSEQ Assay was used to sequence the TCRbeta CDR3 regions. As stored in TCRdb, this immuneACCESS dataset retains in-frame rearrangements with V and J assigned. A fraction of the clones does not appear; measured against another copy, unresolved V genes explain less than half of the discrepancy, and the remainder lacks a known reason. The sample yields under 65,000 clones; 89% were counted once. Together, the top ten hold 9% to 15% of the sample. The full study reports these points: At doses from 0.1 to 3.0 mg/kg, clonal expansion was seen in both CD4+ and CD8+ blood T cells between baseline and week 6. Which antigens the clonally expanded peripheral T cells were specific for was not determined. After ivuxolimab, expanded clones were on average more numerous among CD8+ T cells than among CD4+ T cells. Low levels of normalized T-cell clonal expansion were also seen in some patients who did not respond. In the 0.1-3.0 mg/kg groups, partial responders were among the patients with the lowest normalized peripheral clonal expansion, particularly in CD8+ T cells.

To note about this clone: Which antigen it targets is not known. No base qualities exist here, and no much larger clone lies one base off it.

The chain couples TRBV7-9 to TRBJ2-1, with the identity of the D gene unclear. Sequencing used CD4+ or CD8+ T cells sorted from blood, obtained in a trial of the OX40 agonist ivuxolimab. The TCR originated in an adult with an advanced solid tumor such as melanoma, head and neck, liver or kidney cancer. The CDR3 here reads CASSLNLGNEQFF. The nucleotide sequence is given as TGTGCCAGCAGCTTAAATCTTGGCAATGAGCAGTTCTTC.